This T cell receptor beta chain originates from a study of blood T cell repertoires in COVID-19. Unmatched junction bases numbered 4, after V lost 7 bases and J lost 5 bases. The germline V gene has CDR1 MDHEN and CDR2 SYDVKM. This CDR3 spans 13 amino acids. Profiled with immunoSEQ multiplex PCR; TCRdb holds only in-frame clones, not every one. The sample lists about 120,000 clones; over 70% were seen once. The receptor was derived from a woman aged 50 to 65 with acute or convalescent COVID-19. The sequenced sample was peripheral blood. The chain joins TRBV28 to TRBJ1-5, with 8 bases identical to TRBD1. CDR3 sequence: CASIRQGYQPQHF. The CDR3 DNA sequence: TGTGCCAGCATACGACAGGGGTATCAGCCCCAGCATTTT.